This TCR beta chain was observed in a study of blood T cell repertoires in COVID-19. On the study more broadly: Sample material is recorded as cDNA or gDNA derived from T cells, B-cell-depleted T cells, or PBMCs.

Germline V gives CDR1 KGHSH, CDR2 LQKENI. The CDR3 contains 16 residues. The V segment lost 3 bases and the J segment 5 bases; nucleotides outside the gene matches: 11. Using immunoSEQ multiplex PCR, the repertoire was profiled, and TCRdb retains in-frame clones only, with some absent. Among 140,000 to 150,000 clones listed, 81% were seen once. The TCR sequence derives from a human donor with acute or convalescent COVID-19. The donor label of this sample is uncertain. Material for sequencing was peripheral blood. The chain couples TRBV18 to TRBJ2-7; 9 positions agree with TRBD1. The CDR3 protein is CASSPLSGTGLNEQYF. CDR3 DNA sequence: TGTGCCAGCTCACCTCTGTCGGGGACAGGGCTTAACGAGCAGTACTTC.